A selection of T cell receptor beta chains follows, all from one sample in a study of blood T cells in healthy people across ages. TCRdb re-analysed the 5' RACE reads in MiXCR, keeping a single row per CDR3 protein. The table shows roughly 1,500,000 distinct CDR3 sequences, with around 35% occurring only once. Sequenced material: blood. The receptors here all came from a woman aged 25 to 39 in good health. Each CDR3 is given with its conserved first and last residue. A D gene is named only where the DNA matches it firmly. Clone size is not always given. Where it is, it says once, few, many or a class for expanded clones.

TRBD2,few,TRBV20-1,TRBJ2-3,CSLLAGGWFADTQYF,TGCAGTTTACTAGCGGGGGGGTGGTTCGCAGATACGCAGTATTTT
NA,NA,TRBV10-3,TRBJ2-7,CAVRSGYEQYF,TGTGCCGTACGCTCGGGGTACGAGCAGTACTTC
NA,few,TRBV5-1,TRBJ2-7,CASKGVSSYEQYF,TGCGCCAGCAAAGGGGTCAGCTCCTACGAGCAGTACTTC
NA,few,TRBV5-5,TRBJ1-1,CASSSLTAMNTEAFF,TGTGCCAGCAGCTCCCTGACAGCCATGAACACTGAAGCTTTCTTT
NA,NA,TRBV5-1,TRBJ2-7,CASSRLDDYEQYF,TGCGCCAGCAGTCGACTGGACGATTACGAGCAGTACTTC
NA,NA,TRBV6-2/TRBV6-3,TRBJ1-1,CASSYVGSRAFF,TGTGCCAGCAGTTACGTGGGTTCTCGGGCTTTCTTT
TRBD1,NA,TRBV9,TRBJ2-6,CASSSPGQGAGGANVLTF,TGTGCCAGCAGCTCCCCCGGACAGGGGGCTGGTGGGGCCAACGTCCTGACTTTC
NA,few,TRBV4-1,TRBJ2-5,CASSQVKPWETQYF,TGCGCCAGCAGCCAAGTAAAGCCTTGGGAGACCCAGTACTTC
TRBD2,NA,TRBV29-1,TRBJ2-2,CSVTSGTGELFF,TGCAGCGTTACTAGCGGGACCGGGGAGCTGTTTTTT
NA,NA,TRBV21-1,TRBJ1-1,CASSKELTGCMSTEAFF,TGTGCCAGCAGCAAAGAGTTGACAGGTTGTATGAGCACTGAAGCTTTCTTT
NA,few,TRBV11-2,TRBJ2-7,CASSPGERRIYEQYF,TGTGCCAGCAGCCCTGGGGAGCGGAGGATCTACGAGCAGTACTTC
NA,few,TRBV10-3,TRBJ1-1,CAISVGQMNTEAFF,TGTGCCATCAGTGTAGGGCAGATGAACACTGAAGCTTTCTTT
NA,few,TRBV5-1,TRBJ2-5,CASSLGMDLETQYF,TGCGCCAGCAGCTTGGGTATGGACCTAGAGACCCAGTACTTC
TRBD1,many,TRBV27,TRBJ1-2,CASSPRDRDGYTF,TGTGCCAGCAGTCCCCGGGACAGGGATGGCTACACCTTC
TRBD1,NA,TRBV28,TRBJ2-1,CASSTGGVGSNEQFF,TGTGCCAGCAGTACAGGGGGTGTAGGGAGCAATGAGCAGTTCTTC
NA,NA,TRBV4-2,TRBJ1-1,CASSQVLSRTVGEAFF,TGTGCCAGCAGCCAAGTTTTGTCACGTACGGTTGGTGAAGCTTTCTTT
TRBD1,few,TRBV29-1,TRBJ2-7,CSVVGGPTGGDYEQYF,TGCAGCGTGGTGGGGGGACCGACAGGGGGAGACTACGAGCAGTACTTC
TRBD2,NA,TRBV7-2,TRBJ2-3,CASSLAISGIRTDTQYF,TGTGCCAGCAGCTTAGCCATTAGCGGGATCCGCACAGATACGCAGTATTTT
TRBD2,few,TRBV9,TRBJ2-5,CASSARPGLAGRETQYF,TGTGCCAGCAGCGCTCGGCCGGGACTAGCGGGAAGAGAGACCCAGTACTTC
TRBD1,few,TRBV15,TRBJ2-7,CATSRVGRGREQYF,TGTGCCACCAGCAGAGTTGGCAGGGGGCGCGAGCAGTACTTC
NA,NA,TRBV5-6,TRBJ2-4,CASSLSSEGIAKNIQYF,TGTGCCAGCAGCTTGAGTAGTGAGGGGATAGCCAAAAACATTCAGTACTTC
TRBD1,few,TRBV20-1,TRBJ2-5,CSARRTGMIETQYF,TGCAGTGCGAGAAGGACAGGGATGATCGAGACCCAGTACTTC
TRBD1,NA,TRBV2,TRBJ2-7,CAGSVGTGRSEHF,TGTGCCGGCAGTGTAGGGACAGGCCGTAGCGAGCACTTC
TRBD2,few,TRBV5-1,TRBJ2-7,CASSLELAGGREQYF,TGCGCCAGCAGCTTGGAGCTAGCGGGGGGGCGAGAGCAGTACTTC
NA,NA,TRBV30,TRBJ1-1,CAWMRMENTEAFF,TGTGCCTGGATGCGTATGGAGAACACTGAAGCTTTCTTT
NA,many,TRBV9,TRBJ2-5,CASSPQGVETQYF,TGTGCCAGCAGCCCCCAAGGAGTGGAGACCCAGTACTTC
NA,NA,TRBV5-1,TRBJ2-7,CASSLTGWYEQYF,TGCGCCAGCAGCTTAACAGGGTGGTACGAGCAGTACTTC
TRBD2,NA,TRBV20-1,TRBJ2-1,CSALSGGASNEQFF,TGCAGTGCCCTTAGCGGGGGGGCCTCCAATGAGCAGTTCTTC
TRBD1,few,TRBV20-1,TRBJ1-2,CSAARGPNYGYTF,TGCAGTGCTGCCAGGGGGCCTAACTATGGCTACACCTTC
TRBD2,NA,TRBV7-8,TRBJ2-2,CASSLVLAGHTGELFF,TGTGCCAGCAGCTTAGTACTAGCGGGACACACCGGGGAGCTGTTTTTT
TRBD2,NA,TRBV7-9,TRBJ2-1,CASTSFRGGIEQFF,TGTGCCAGCACCTCTTTCCGGGGGGGAATTGAGCAGTTCTTC
TRBD2,once,TRBV6-1,TRBJ2-3,CASRPGTSGSSRTDTQYF,TGTGCCAGCAGACCCGGGACTAGCGGATCTTCTCGCACAGATACGCAGTATTTT
TRBD2,NA,TRBV9,TRBJ2-5,CASSPAAGGLKETQYF,TGTGCCAGCAGCCCGGCTGCGGGGGGGCTAAAAGAGACCCAGTACTTC
TRBD2,NA,TRBV5-1,TRBJ2-7,CASSLAPGRDYEQYF,TGCGCCAGCAGCTTGGCCCCAGGGAGGGACTACGAGCAGTACTTC
NA,NA,TRBV10-3,TRBJ1-4,CAISDPGATEKLFF,TGTGCCATCAGTGACCCGGGAGCAACCGAAAAACTGTTTTTT
NA,NA,TRBV5-1,TRBJ2-7,CASINVLDYEQYF,TGCGCCAGCATAAACGTTTTGGACTACGAGCAGTACTTC
NA,few,TRBV11-2,TRBJ2-5,CASSPTIKGTQYF,TGTGCCAGCAGCCCGACCATCAAGGGGACCCAGTACTTC
NA,few,TRBV12-3/TRBV12-4,TRBJ2-3,CASSLSGVGTDTQYF,TGTGCCAGCAGTTTATCGGGAGTTGGCACAGATACGCAGTATTTT
NA,many,TRBV7-8,TRBJ2-7,CASSLAGARYEQYF,TGTGCCAGCAGCTTAGCCGGAGCTCGCTACGAGCAGTACTTC
NA,NA,TRBV20-1,TRBJ1-5,CSARLGGQTSNQPQHF,TGCAGTGCTAGGTTGGGCGGGCAGACTAGCAATCAGCCCCAGCATTTT
NA,few,TRBV5-1,TRBJ2-3,CASCRWTIRDTQYF,TGCGCCAGCTGTAGGTGGACTATTCGGGATACGCAGTATTTT
NA,NA,TRBV10-1,TRBJ1-2,CAVRVGYTF,TGCGCCGTCAGGGTTGGCTACACCTTC
TRBD2,few,TRBV20-1,TRBJ2-7,CSASPPAGGNEQYF,TGCAGTGCTAGCCCTCCTGCGGGAGGGAACGAGCAGTACTTC
NA,NA,TRBV5-8,TRBJ1-1,CASSLALAEAFF,TGTGCCAGCAGCTTGGCCTTGGCTGAAGCTTTCTTT
NA,many,TRBV2,TRBJ2-1,CASSEAGGPYNEQFF,TGTGCCAGCAGTGAAGCGGGGGGGCCGTACAATGAGCAGTTCTTC
TRBD2,few,TRBV3-1,TRBJ2-3,CASSLSPGTSLPDTQCF,TGTGCCAGCAGCCTTTCACCCGGGACTAGCTTACCAGATACGCAGTGTTTT
NA,many,TRBV6-1,TRBJ1-1,CASSTDRNTEAFF,TGTGCCAGCAGCACGGACAGGAACACTGAAGCTTTCTTT
TRBD2,NA,TRBV4-1,TRBJ2-7,CASSYSGLDPYEQYF,TGCGCCAGCAGCTACTCGGGACTAGATCCCTACGAGCAGTACTTC
NA,few,TRBV27,TRBJ2-7,CASMGGPYEQYF,TGTGCCAGCATGGGGGGTCCCTACGAGCAGTACTTC
TRBD2,many,TRBV12-3/TRBV12-4,TRBJ2-7,CASSLGLAGYEQYF,TGTGCCAGCAGCTTAGGACTAGCGGGCTACGAGCAGTACTTC
NA,few,TRBV20-1,TRBJ2-7,CSAREKFNYLWDEQYF,TGCAGTGCTAGGGAAAAGTTTAACTACCTCTGGGACGAGCAGTACTTC
NA,NA,TRBV20-1,TRBJ1-1,CSARDPKVRDTEAFF,TGCAGTGCTAGAGATCCGAAAGTAAGAGACACTGAAGCTTTCTTT
NA,few,TRBV4-1,TRBJ1-2,CASSQDRGAGYGYTF,TGCGCCAGCAGCCAAGATAGGGGGGCGGGCTATGGCTACACCTTC